This T cell receptor (beta chain) was identified during a study of OX40 agonist ivuxolimab in advanced cancers. Study-wide context: In this trial design, patients received ivuxolimab intravenously at 0.01 to 10 mg/kg every 2 weeks.

V gave up 4 bases and J gave up 7 bases; unmatched junction bases: 5. Germline CDR1 and CDR2: SGHRS and YFSETQ. This CDR3 is built from 15 residues. Patients were ruled out by autoimmune disease history or systemic immunosuppression. Produced via immunoSEQ multiplex PCR; TCRdb's table is partial and in-frame only. This sample has around 50,000 clones, with about 88% found just once. This TCR derives from an adult with an advanced solid tumor such as melanoma, head and neck, liver or kidney cancer. The chain carries TRBV5-1 and TRBJ2-2; 12 nucleotides align to TRBD2. The sample in question was CD4+ or CD8+ T cells sorted from blood, obtained in a trial of the OX40 agonist ivuxolimab. The CDR3 bases are TGCGCCAGCAGCATGACTAGCGGGAGTGTCGGGGAGCTGTTTTTT. This codes for CASSMTSGSVGELFF.